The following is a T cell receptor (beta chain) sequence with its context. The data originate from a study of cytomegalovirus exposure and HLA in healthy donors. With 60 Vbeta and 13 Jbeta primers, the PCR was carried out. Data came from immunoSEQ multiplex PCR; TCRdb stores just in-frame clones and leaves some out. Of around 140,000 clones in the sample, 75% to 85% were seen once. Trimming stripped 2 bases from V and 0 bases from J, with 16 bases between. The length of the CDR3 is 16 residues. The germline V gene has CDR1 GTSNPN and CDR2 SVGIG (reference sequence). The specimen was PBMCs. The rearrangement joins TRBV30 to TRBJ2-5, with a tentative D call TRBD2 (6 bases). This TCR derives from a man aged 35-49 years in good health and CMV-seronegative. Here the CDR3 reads CAWSQIPSVYQETQYF. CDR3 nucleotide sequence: TGTGCCTGGAGTCAAATACCTAGCGTGTACCAAGAGACCCAGTACTTC.